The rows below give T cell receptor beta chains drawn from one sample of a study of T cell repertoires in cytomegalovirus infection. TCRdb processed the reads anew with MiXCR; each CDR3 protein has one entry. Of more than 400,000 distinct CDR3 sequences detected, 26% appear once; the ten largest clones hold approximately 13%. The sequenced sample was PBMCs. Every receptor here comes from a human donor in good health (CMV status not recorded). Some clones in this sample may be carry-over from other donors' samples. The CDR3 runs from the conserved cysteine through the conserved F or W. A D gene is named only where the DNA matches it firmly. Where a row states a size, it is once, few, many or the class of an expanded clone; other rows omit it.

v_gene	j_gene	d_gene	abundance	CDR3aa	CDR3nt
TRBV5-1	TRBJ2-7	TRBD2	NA	CASRRLAGGPGEQYF	TGCGCCAGCAGGCGGCTAGCGGGAGGGCCTGGCGAGCAGTACTTC
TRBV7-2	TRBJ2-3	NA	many	CASSPGAQDTQYF	TGTGCCAGCAGCCCAGGGGCCCAGGATACGCAGTATTTT
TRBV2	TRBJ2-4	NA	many	CASMSGSGRAKNIQYF	TGTGCCAGCATGTCGGGGAGCGGAAGAGCCAAAAACATTCAGTACTTC
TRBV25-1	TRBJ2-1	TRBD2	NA	CASSHSGRALNEQFF	TGTGCCAGCAGTCATAGCGGGAGGGCCTTGAATGAGCAGTTCTTC
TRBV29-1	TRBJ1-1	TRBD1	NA	CSVRDRGNTEAFF	TGCAGCGTTCGGGACAGAGGAAACACTGAAGCTTTCTTT
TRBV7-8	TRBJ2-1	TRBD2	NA	CASSTPSGGNNEQFF	TGTGCCAGCAGCACCCCTAGCGGGGGAAACAATGAGCAGTTCTTC
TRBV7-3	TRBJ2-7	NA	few	CASSPRRTYEQYF	TGTGCCAGCAGTCCGCGCAGGACCTACGAGCAGTACTTC
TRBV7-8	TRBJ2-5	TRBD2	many	CASSLAPGLAVQETQYF	TGTGCCAGCAGCTTAGCCCCGGGACTAGCGGTCCAAGAGACCCAGTACTTC
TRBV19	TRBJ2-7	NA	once	CASSLGPERITEQYF	TGTGCCAGTAGTTTGGGGCCAGAACGGATTACCGAGCAGTACTTC
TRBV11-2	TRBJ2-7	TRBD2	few	CASSSTSPRRDYSYEQYF	TGTGCCAGCAGCTCCACTTCTCCTCGGAGGGACTACTCCTACGAGCAGTACTTC
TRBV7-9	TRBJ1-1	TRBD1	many	CASNPGQGAGRNTEAFF	TGTGCCAGCAACCCGGGACAGGGGGCAGGTCGGAACACTGAAGCTTTCTTT
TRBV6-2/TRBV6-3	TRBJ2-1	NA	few	CASSSFSGYYNEQFF	TGTGCCAGCAGTTCCTTCTCAGGGTACTACAATGAGCAGTTCTTC
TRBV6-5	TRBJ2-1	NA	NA	CASTLDSGTDEQFF	TGTGCCAGCACTCTGGACAGCGGGACCGATGAGCAGTTCTTC
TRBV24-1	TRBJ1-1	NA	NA	CATSGSDTSLNEAFF	TGTGCCACCAGTGGATCAGACACGTCCCTCAATGAAGCTTTCTTT
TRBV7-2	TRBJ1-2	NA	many	CASSPSGSPDYGYTF	TGTGCCAGCAGCCCATCCGGGTCCCCCGACTATGGCTACACCTTC
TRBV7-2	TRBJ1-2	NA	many	CASSPRSSFGGYTF	TGTGCCAGCAGCCCCCGTAGTTCATTTGGGGGCTACACCTTC
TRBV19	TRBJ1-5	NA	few	CASSIEVRSNQPQHF	TGTGCCAGTAGTATAGAGGTCAGATCCAATCAGCCCCAGCATTTT
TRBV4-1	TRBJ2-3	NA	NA	CASSQAAGSPDTQYF	TGCGCCAGCAGCCAGGCGGCGGGGAGCCCAGATACGCAGTATTTT
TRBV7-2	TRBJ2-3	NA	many	CATGAASDTQYF	TGTGCCACCGGGGCGGCTTCAGATACGCAGTATTTT
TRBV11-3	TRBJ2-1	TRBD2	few	CASSSSLIAGFYNEQFF	TGTGCCAGCAGCTCGTCCTTGATAGCGGGGTTTTACAATGAGCAGTTCTTC
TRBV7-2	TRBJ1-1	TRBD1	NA	CASSLMAGGPEAFF	TGTGCCAGCAGCTTAATGGCAGGGGGGCCTGAAGCTTTCTTT
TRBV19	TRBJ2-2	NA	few	CASSIARQINTGELFF	TGTGCCAGTAGTATAGCTCGGCAGATTAACACCGGGGAGCTGTTTTTT
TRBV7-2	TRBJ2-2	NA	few	CASSLWQTTGELFF	TGTGCCAGCAGCTTATGGCAGACCACCGGGGAGCTGTTTTTT
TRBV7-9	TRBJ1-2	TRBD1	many	CASSLERQGSYGYTF	TGTGCCAGCAGCTTAGAGCGACAGGGGAGCTATGGCTACACCTTC
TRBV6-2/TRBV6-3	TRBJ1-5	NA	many	CASRYTSNQPQHF	TGTGCCAGCAGATACACGAGCAATCAGCCCCAGCATTTT
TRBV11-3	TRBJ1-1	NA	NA	CASSLERTNTEAFF	TGTGCCAGCAGCTTAGAACGGACCAACACTGAAGCTTTCTTT